The source of this T cell receptor beta chain is a study of TIL therapy for anti-PD-1-resistant metastatic lung cancer. Across the whole study: Tumors had a median PD-L1 proportion score of about 6%.

Indicated time point: pre-treatment sample, taken before nivolumab and TIL therapy. Most excised metastases sampled were pleural nodules or supraclavicular lymph nodes. Enrollment ran from 2017 to January 2020. Sequencing used immunoSEQ v3. Sequenced by immunoSEQ multiplex PCR; TCRdb stores in-frame clones only, minus some. The table lists 8,500 to 9,500 clones, roughly 70% of them singletons. The CDR3 has 11 amino acids. The germline CDR1 and CDR2 sequences are GTSNPN and SVGIG (reference sequence). The V end lost 4 bases, the J end lost 3 bases, and 6 bases lay between the germline ends. This chain links TRBV30 with TRBJ2-5; TRBD1 is a possible D gene (6 bases). The starting material was tumor tissue, obtained at baseline. The origin of this receptor is a person aged 25 to 79 with non-small cell lung cancer. The CDR3 spells CAWTGEETQYF. CDR3 DNA: TGTGCCTGGACAGGGGAAGAGACCCAGTACTTC. The entire variable domain, with the rest obtained from reference TRBV30 and TRBJ2-5, is as follows: SQTIHQWPATLVQPVGSPLSLECTVEGTSNPNLYWYRQAAGRGLQLLFYSVGIGQISSEVPQNLSASRPQDRQFILSSKKLLLSDSGFYLCAWTGEETQYFGPGTRLLVL.